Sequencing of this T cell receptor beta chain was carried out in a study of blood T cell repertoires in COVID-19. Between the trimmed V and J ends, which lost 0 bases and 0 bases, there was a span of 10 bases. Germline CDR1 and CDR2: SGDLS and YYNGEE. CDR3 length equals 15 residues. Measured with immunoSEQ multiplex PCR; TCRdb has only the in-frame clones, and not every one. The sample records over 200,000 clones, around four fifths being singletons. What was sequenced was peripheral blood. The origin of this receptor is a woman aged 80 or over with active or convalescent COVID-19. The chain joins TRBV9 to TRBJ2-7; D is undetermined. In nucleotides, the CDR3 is TGTGCCAGCAGCGTAGATCCAGGCAGCTCCTACGAGCAGTACTTC. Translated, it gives CASSVDPGSSYEQYF. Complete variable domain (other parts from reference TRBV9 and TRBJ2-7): DSGVTQTPKHLITATGQRVTLRCSPRSGDLSVYWYQQSLDQGLQFLIQYYNGEERAKGNILERFSAQQFPDLHSELNLSSLELGDSALYFCASSVDPGSSYEQYFGPGTRLTVT.